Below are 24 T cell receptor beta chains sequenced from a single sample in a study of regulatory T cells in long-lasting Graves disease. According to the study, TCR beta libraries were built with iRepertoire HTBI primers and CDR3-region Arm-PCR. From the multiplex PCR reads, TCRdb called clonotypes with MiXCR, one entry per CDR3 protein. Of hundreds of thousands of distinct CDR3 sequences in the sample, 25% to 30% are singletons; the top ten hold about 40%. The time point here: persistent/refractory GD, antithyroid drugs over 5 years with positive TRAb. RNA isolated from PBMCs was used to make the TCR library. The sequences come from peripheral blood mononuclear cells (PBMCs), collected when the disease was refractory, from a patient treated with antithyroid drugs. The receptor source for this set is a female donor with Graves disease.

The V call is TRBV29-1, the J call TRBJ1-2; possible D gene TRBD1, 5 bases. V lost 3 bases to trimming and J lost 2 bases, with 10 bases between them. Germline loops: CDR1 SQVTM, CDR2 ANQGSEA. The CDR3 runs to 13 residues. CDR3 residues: CSVEGRMNYGYTF. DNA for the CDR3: TGCAGCGTTGAGGGACGGATGAACTATGGCTACACCTTC. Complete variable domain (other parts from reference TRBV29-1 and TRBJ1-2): SAVISQKPSRDICQRGTSLTIQCQVDSQVTMMFWYRQQPGQSLTLIATANQGSEATYESGFVIDKFPISRPNLTFSTLTVSNMSPEDSSIYLCSVEGRMNYGYTFGSGTRLTVV.

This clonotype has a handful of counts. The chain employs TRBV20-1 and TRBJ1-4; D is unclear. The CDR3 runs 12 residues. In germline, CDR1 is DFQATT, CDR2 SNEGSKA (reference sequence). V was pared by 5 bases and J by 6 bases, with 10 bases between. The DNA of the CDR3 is TGCAGTGCTCCCGCGACCGATGAAAAACTGTTTTTT. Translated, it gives CSAPATDEKLFF.

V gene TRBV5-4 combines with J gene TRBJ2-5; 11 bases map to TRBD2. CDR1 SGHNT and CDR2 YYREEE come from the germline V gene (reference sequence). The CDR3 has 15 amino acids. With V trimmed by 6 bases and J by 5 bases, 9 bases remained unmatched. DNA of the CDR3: TGTGCCAGCACCCACAGTAGCGGGAGGGTGGAGACCCAGTACTTC. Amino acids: CASTHSSGRVETQYF.

Here the CDR3 DNA reads TGTGCCAGCGCTTTGGAGGGGGCTGGAAACACCATATATTTT. As protein: CASALEGAGNTIYF. J is TRBJ1-3 and V is TRBV6-1, with D possibly matching TRBD1 (6 bases). The V end was cut by 8 bases, the J end by 2 bases, with 13 bases between. The CDR3 spans 14 residues. In germline, CDR1 is MNHNS, CDR2 SASEGT.

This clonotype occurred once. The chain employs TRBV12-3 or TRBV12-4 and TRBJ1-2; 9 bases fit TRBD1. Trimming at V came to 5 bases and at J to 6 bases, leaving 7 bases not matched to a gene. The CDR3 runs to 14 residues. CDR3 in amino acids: CASSRTGDRNGYTF. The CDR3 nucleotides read TGTGCCAGCAGTCGGACAGGGGACCGGAATGGCTACACCTTC.

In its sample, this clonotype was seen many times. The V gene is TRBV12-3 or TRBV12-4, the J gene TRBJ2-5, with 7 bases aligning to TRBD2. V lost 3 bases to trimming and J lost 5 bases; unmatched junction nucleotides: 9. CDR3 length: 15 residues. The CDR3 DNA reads TGTGCCAGCAGTTTGTCTGCGACTAGCTTTGAGACCCAGTACTTC. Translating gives CASSLSATSFETQYF.

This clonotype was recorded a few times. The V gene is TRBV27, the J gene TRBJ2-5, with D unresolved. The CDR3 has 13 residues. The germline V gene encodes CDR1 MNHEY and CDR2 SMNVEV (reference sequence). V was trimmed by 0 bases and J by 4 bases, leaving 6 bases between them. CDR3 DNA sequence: TGTGCCAGCAGTTTATCGGCAGCAGAGACCCAGTACTTC. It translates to CASSLSAAETQYF.

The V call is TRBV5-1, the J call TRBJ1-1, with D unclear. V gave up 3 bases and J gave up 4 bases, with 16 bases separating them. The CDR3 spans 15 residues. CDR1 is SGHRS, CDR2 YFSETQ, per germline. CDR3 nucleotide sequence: TGCGCCAGCAGCTCGGACCGACTTCGGGGCACTGAAGCTTTCTTT. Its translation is CASSSDRLRGTEAFF.

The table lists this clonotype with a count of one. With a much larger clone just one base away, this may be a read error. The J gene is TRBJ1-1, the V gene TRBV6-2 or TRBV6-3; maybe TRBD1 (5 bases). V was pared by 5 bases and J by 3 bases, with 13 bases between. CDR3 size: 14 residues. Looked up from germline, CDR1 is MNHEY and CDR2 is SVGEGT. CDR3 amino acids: CASSRGRRHTEAFF. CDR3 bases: TGTGCCAGCAGTCGGGGCAGGCGGCACACTGAAGCTTTCTTT.

The CDR3 protein is CASSPLAVPGEQYF. The CDR3 DNA follows: TGTGCCAGCTCACCCTTGGCAGTCCCCGGGGAGCAGTACTTC. This rearrangement joins TRBV11-2 to TRBJ2-7; D is unclear. The CDR3 spans 14 residues. Trimming removed 8 bases at V and 7 bases at J, with 21 bases between. Germline-derived CDR1 and CDR2 are SGHAT and FQNNGV.

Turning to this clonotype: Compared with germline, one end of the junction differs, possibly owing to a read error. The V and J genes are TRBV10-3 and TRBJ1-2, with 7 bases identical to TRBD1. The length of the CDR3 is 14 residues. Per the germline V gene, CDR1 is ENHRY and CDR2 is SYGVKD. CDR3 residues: CATSESEGADGYTF. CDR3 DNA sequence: TGTGCCACCAGTGAGTCGGAGGGGGCGGATGGCTACACCTTC.

CDR3 DNA: TGTGCCAGCAGTTTTGGGGCGGGTTGGACCTACGAGCAGTACTTC. It yields the protein CASSFGAGWTYEQYF. The chain uses TRBV27 and TRBJ2-7, with D perhaps being TRBD1 or TRBD2 (5 bases each). V gave up 3 bases and J gave up 2 bases, with 14 bases separating them. The CDR3 consists of 15 residues. Germline V lookup: CDR1 MNHEY, CDR2 SMNVEV (reference sequence).

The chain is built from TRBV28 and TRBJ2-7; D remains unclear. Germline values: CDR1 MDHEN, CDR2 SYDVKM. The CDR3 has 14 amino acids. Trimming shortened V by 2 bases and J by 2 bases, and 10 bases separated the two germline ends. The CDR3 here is CASSLRPGAYEQYF. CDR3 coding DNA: TGTGCCAGCAGTTTAAGGCCAGGCGCCTACGAGCAGTACTTC.

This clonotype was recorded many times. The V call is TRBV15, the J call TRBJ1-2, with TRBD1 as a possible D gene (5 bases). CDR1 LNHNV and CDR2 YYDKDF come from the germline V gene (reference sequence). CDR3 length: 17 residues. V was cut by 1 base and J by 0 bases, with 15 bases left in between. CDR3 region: CATSRVAGSVANYGYTF. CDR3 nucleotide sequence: TGTGCCACCAGCAGAGTTGCAGGGTCTGTAGCTAACTATGGCTACACCTTC.

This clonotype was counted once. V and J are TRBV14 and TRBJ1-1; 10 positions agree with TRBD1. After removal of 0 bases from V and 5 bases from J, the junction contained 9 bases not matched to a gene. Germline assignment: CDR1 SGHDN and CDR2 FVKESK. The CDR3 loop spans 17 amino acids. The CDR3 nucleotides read TGTGCCAGCAGCCAAGAGACAGGGGGCGTACGGAAAACTGAAGCTTTCTTT. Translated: CASSQETGGVRKTEAFF. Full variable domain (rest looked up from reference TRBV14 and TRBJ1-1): EAGVTQFPSHSVIEKGQTVTLRCDPISGHDNLYWYRRVMGKEIKFLLHFVKESKQDESGMPNNRFLAERTGGTYSTLKVQPAELEDSGVYFCASSQETGGVRKTEAFFGQGTRLTVV.

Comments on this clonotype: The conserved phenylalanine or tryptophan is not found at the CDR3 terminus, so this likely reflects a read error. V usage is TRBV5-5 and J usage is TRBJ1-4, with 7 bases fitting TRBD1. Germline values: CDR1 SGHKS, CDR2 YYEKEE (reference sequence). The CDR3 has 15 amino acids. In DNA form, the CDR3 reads TGCGCCAGCAGAATCGGACAGGTTTTTAATGAAAAACTGTTTCTT. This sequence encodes CASRIGQVFNEKLFL.

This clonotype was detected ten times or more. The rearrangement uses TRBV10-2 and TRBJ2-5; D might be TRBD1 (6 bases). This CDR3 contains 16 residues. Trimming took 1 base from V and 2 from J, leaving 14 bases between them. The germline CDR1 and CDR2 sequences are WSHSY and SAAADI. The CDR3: CASSELGRGSQETQYF. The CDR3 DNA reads TGCGCCAGCAGTGAGTTGGGCAGGGGAAGTCAAGAGACCCAGTACTTC.

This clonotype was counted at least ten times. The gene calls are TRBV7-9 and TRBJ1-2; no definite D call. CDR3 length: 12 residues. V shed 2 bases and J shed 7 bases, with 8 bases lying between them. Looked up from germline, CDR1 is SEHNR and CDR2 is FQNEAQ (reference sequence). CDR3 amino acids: CASSLSGSGYTF. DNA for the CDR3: TGTGCCAGCAGCTTATCAGGCAGTGGCTACACCTTC.

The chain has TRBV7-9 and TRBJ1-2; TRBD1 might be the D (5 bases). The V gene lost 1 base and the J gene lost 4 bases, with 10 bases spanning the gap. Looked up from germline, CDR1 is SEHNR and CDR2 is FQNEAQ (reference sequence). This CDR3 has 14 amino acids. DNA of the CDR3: TGTGCCAGCAGCTTAGGCGCGGGGGGCTATGGCTACACCTTC. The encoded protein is CASSLGAGGYGYTF.

The CDR3 DNA reads TGTGCCTGGAGTAAAGGCGGGACGGCCTACGAGCAGTACTTC. The encoded protein is CAWSKGGTAYEQYF. V gene TRBV30 combines with J gene TRBJ2-7, with D possibly TRBD2 on 6 matching bases. Germline V gene lookup returns CDR1 GTSNPN and CDR2 SVGIG (reference sequence). This CDR3 is 14 amino acids long. V was clipped by 2 bases and J by 2 bases, with 13 bases between them.

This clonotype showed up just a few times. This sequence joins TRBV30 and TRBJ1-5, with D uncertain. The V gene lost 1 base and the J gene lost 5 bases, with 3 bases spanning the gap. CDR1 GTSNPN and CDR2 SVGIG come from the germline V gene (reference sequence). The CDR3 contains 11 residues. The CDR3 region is CAWSGHQPQHF. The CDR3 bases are TGTGCCTGGAGTGGACATCAGCCCCAGCATTTT.

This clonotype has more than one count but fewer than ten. DNA of the CDR3: TGTGCCAGCAAACCGGGACAGGGACGGACCGGGGAGCTGTTTTTT. The encoded protein is CASKPGQGRTGELFF. V gene TRBV6-1 combines with J gene TRBJ2-2, with TRBD1 matching 9 bases. V shed 7 bases and J 5 bases; nucleotides not matched to a gene: 8. Germline values: CDR1 MNHNS, CDR2 SASEGT. The CDR3 covers 15 residues.

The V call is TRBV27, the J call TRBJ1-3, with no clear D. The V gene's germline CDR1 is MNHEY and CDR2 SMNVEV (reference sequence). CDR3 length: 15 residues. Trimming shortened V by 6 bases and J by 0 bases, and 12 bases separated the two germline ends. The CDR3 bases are TGTGCCAGCAGCCTTACCTTCTCCTCTGGAAACACCATATATTTT. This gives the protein CASSLTFSSGNTIYF.

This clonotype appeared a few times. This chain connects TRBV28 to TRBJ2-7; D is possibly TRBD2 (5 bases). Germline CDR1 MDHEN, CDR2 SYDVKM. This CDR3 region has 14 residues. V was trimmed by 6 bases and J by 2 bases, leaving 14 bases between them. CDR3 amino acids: CASRDSGSPYEQYF. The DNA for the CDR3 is TGTGCCAGCAGGGATTCGGGGAGTCCCTACGAGCAGTACTTC.